These T cell receptor beta chains were read from a single sample in a study of CD8+ T cells in alopecia areata. Clones were sequenced by immunoSEQ multiplex PCR, and TCRdb holds only the in-frame ones, with some missing. The sample has 150,000 or so clones; about three fifths are singletons. Specimen: CD4+ T cells sorted from blood. The receptors come from a human donor in good health. The CDR3 runs from the conserved cysteine through the conserved F or W. The order of the fields is CDR3 length, J gene, D gene, clone size, V gene, CDR3 protein, CDR3 DNA. The D gene is left open where the match is weak. Rows may omit the clone size; those that give it use once, few, many or a size class.

>12|TRBJ2-7|NA|NA|TRBV23-1
CAITLSSYEQYF
TGCGCCATAACCCTTAGCTCCTACGAGCAGTACTTC
>13|TRBJ2-6|NA|NA|TRBV25-1
CASKNSGANVLTF
TGTGCCAGCAAAAACTCTGGGGCCAACGTCCTGACTTTC
>13|TRBJ1-2|NA|NA|TRBV6-5
CASRAGRGRGYTF
TGTGCCAGCAGGGCGGGCAGGGGCAGGGGCTACACCTTC
>12|TRBJ2-5|NA|NA|TRBV29-1
CSVASPGETQYF
TGCAGCGTTGCAAGTCCCGGGGAGACCCAGTACTTC
>16|TRBJ2-5|NA|NA|TRBV7-6
CASSPMSAGPQETQYF
TGTGCCAGCAGCCCCATGTCCGCGGGCCCCCAAGAGACCCAGTACTTC
>15|TRBJ1-1|TRBD1|NA|TRBV14
CASSRRTGMNTEAFF
TGTGCCAGCAGCCGGCGGACAGGAATGAACACTGAAGCTTTCTTT
>13|TRBJ2-7|NA|few|TRBV5-4
CASSSEREYEQYF
TGTGCCAGCAGCTCCGAGAGGGAATACGAGCAGTACTTC
>11|TRBJ2-4|NA|NA|TRBV5-6
CASSAAGIQYF
TGTGCCAGCAGCGCCGCGGGCATTCAGTACTTC
>15|TRBJ1-5|TRBD1|NA|TRBV4-1
CASSQGDRSNQPQHF
TGCGCCAGCAGCCAGGGGGACAGGTCGAATCAGCCCCAGCATTTT
>14|TRBJ1-4|NA|NA|TRBV10-3
CAISEKATNEKLFF
TGTGCCATCAGCGAGAAAGCGACTAATGAAAAACTGTTTTTT
>12|TRBJ2-7|NA|NA|TRBV5-6
CASSFWGHEQYF
TGTGCCAGCAGCTTTTGGGGCCACGAGCAGTACTTC
>14|TRBJ1-1|NA|few|TRBV6-1
CASSEIPRGTEAFF
TGTGCCAGCAGTGAAATCCCTCGGGGGACTGAAGCTTTCTTT
>15|TRBJ2-1|TRBD1|NA|TRBV6-5
CASSYSRQGANEQFF
TGTGCCAGCAGTTACTCACGACAGGGGGCGAATGAGCAGTTCTTC
>15|TRBJ1-1|NA|NA|TRBV15
CATSRVGQTSTEAFF
TGTGCCACCAGCAGAGTCGGCCAGACTAGTACTGAAGCTTTCTTT
>18|TRBJ2-6|TRBD2|NA|TRBV7-2
CASSGTSGRKTGANVLTF
TGTGCCAGCAGCGGGACTAGCGGGAGGAAAACTGGGGCCAACGTCCTGACTTTC
>15|TRBJ1-3|NA|NA|TRBV30
CAWRTFGSSGNTIYF
TGTGCCTGGAGAACCTTTGGCAGCTCTGGAAACACCATATATTTT
>15|TRBJ1-5|TRBD1|NA|TRBV19
CASRPPRGSNQPQHF
TGTGCCAGTAGACCTCCCAGGGGGAGCAATCAGCCCCAGCATTTT
>16|TRBJ2-3|TRBD1|NA|TRBV18
CASSPRPGQGTDTQYF
TGTGCCAGCTCACCACGCCCCGGACAGGGCACAGATACGCAGTATTTT
>13|TRBJ2-3|NA|NA|TRBV7-3
CASSLTGTDTQYF
TGTGCCAGCAGCTTAACAGGGACAGATACGCAGTATTTT
>17|TRBJ2-5|NA|few|TRBV5-1
CASSSNLAVQGVKTQYF
TGCGCCAGCAGCTCCAACCTAGCGGTACAGGGGGTAAAGACCCAGTACTTC
>11|TRBJ2-1|NA|few|TRBV6-5
CASTFLGEQFF
TGTGCCAGCACCTTCTTGGGTGAGCAGTTCTTC
>15|TRBJ1-1|NA|NA|TRBV11-3
CASSLGGPMNTEAFF
TGTGCCAGCAGCCTCGGGGGTCCTATGAACACTGAAGCTTTCTTT
>15|TRBJ2-3|TRBD2|NA|TRBV7-9
CASSLIGRSADTQYF
TGTGCCAGCAGCCTGATCGGGAGGAGTGCGGATACGCAGTATTTT
>12|TRBJ2-7|NA|NA|TRBV30
CAWKRGNYEQYF
TGTGCCTGGAAGCGCGGGAACTACGAGCAGTACTTC
>17|TRBJ2-3|NA|NA|TRBV5-6
CASSLAVAPGGTDTQYF
TGTGCCAGCAGCTTGGCTGTGGCCCCGGGCGGCACAGATACGCAGTATTTT
>16|TRBJ2-2|TRBD2|NA|TRBV30
CAWDRLAGTNTGELFF
TGTGCCTGGGATAGACTAGCGGGAACGAACACCGGGGAGCTGTTTTTT
>15|TRBJ2-3|NA|NA|TRBV7-2
CASSLPGLPSDTQYF
TGTGCCAGCAGCTTGCCGGGACTCCCTTCAGATACGCAGTATTTT
>14|TRBJ2-5|TRBD1|NA|TRBV30
CAWGGQGSRETQYF
TGTGCCTGGGGTGGACAGGGGAGTAGAGAGACCCAGTACTTC
>12|TRBJ1-1|NA|few|TRBV4-2
CASVGLNTEAFF
TGTGCCAGCGTCGGGCTGAACACTGAAGCTTTCTTT
>14|TRBJ2-7|TRBD1|NA|TRBV19
CASSPTLVGQGLYF
TGTGCCAGTAGCCCGACCCTTGTAGGACAGGGACTGTACTTC
>17|TRBJ2-1|TRBD2|NA|TRBV7-6
CASSLGASGPVTNEQFF
TGTGCCAGCAGCTTAGGAGCTAGCGGGCCAGTAACCAATGAGCAGTTCTTC
>13|TRBJ2-3|NA|few|TRBV29-1
CSGGTSNTDTQYF
TGCAGCGGTGGGACTTCCAATACAGATACGCAGTATTTT
>13|TRBJ1-1|NA|few|TRBV29-1
CSVGPPLNTEAFF
TGCAGCGTTGGGCCCCCGTTGAACACTGAAGCTTTCTTT